This T cell receptor beta chain was identified during a study of vaccination effects on CD4 cells after COVID-19. Study outcomes and limitations: Healthy vaccinees showed cross-reactivity with common cold coronaviruses in only 1 of 255 vaccine-induced clones.

This table comes from immunoSEQ multiplex PCR, and its TCRdb copy is limited to in-frame clones, with some not included. This table has 30,000 or so clones, 70% appearing once. Once cultured for more than nine days, the cells underwent separation to obtain CD4+ T cells. Vaccine recipients had no previous SARS-CoV-2 infection; their nucleocapsid antibodies were negative. As concerns this clone: Its antigen is not identified.

CDR3 length equals 12 residues. With 5 bases clipped from V and 14 bases from J, the junction kept 9 bases outside the gene matches. Germline V gene data show CDR1 as SNHLY and CDR2 as FYNNEI. This sequence originates from a human donor who received a COVID-19 vaccine. The sequenced sample was CD4+ T cells from PBMCs cultured without peptide, obtained before COVID-19 vaccination. The V and J genes are TRBV2 and TRBJ2-1; 7 bases fit TRBD2. The DNA of the CDR3 is TGTGCCAGCAGTATTGAAGGGACTATTAAGTTCTTC. Protein product: CASSIEGTIKFF.